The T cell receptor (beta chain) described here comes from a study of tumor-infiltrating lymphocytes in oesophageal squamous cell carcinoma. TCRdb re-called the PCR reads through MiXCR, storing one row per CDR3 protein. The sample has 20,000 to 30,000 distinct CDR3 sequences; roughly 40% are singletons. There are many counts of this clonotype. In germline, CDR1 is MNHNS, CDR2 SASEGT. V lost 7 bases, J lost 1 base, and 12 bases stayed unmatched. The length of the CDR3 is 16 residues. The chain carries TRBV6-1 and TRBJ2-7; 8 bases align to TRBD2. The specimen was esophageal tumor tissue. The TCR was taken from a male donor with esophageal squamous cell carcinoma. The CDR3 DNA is TGTGCCAGCACCGAACGGGGGCTAGCGGGTTCCTACGAGCAGTACTTC. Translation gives CASTERGLAGSYEQYF.